Following are 15 T cell receptor beta chains from one sample sequenced in a study of long-term antiretroviral therapy in people with HIV. They ran version v3.0 of the immunoSEQ assay at survey level. Sequencing was performed with immunoSEQ multiplex PCR; in TCRdb, only in-frame clones are kept and a portion is missing. The table lists about 21,000 clones, around 84% of them singletons. Source: unsorted PBMCs, taken 0.2 years after starting antiretroviral therapy. Every receptor here comes from a woman in her twenties or thirties with HIV.

The chain couples TRBV11-3 to TRBJ2-2; D is ambiguous. CDR1 and CDR2 from the germline V gene are SGHNT and YENEEA. Trimming removed 5 bases at V and 1 base at J, with 11 bases between. This CDR3 comprises 15 residues. CDR3 residues: CASSHGWGNTGELFF. The DNA of the CDR3 is TGTGCCAGCAGCCACGGATGGGGGAACACCGGGGAGCTGTTTTTT.

The gene calls are TRBV30 and TRBJ1-1, with D possibly TRBD1 on 5 matching bases. The V and J ends lost 4 bases and 1 base respectively, with 13 bases between them. Germline V gene lookup returns CDR1 GTSNPN and CDR2 SVGIG (reference sequence). The CDR3 covers 14 residues. The CDR3 region is CAWIDRGGNTEAFF. The CDR3 DNA reads as TGTGCCTGGATCGACCGGGGCGGGAACACTGAAGCTTTCTTT.

The chain joins TRBV4-2 to TRBJ2-1, with D possibly being TRBD1 (5 bases). In germline, CDR1 is LGHNA, CDR2 YNFKEQ. CDR3 length: 18 amino acids. Trimming took 1 base from V and 4 from J, leaving 20 bases between them. CDR3 region: CASSQVVTDRKVYNEQFF. The CDR3 region has the DNA TGTGCCAGCAGCCAAGTCGTCACCGACAGAAAAGTATACAATGAGCAGTTCTTC.

This chain joins TRBV2 and TRBJ1-5; TRBD1 matches at 7 bases. Trimming at V came to 6 bases and at J to 4 bases, leaving 12 bases not matched to a gene. The CDR3 spans 16 residues. Looked up from germline, CDR1 is SNHLY and CDR2 is FYNNEI. CDR3 coding DNA: TGTGCCAGCAGCCCAACCGGGACAGTAAAAAATCAGCCCCAGCATTTT. Its translation: CASSPTGTVKNQPQHF.

The rearrangement joins TRBV9 to TRBJ2-1, with a weak D call TRBD1 (5 bases). Trimming removed 4 bases at V and 8 bases at J, with 16 bases between. Germline-derived CDR1 and CDR2 are SGDLS and YYNGEE. The CDR3 loop spans 14 amino acids. CDR3 sequence: CASSPRLGPHEQFF. CDR3 nucleotide sequence: TGTGCCAGCAGCCCCCGCTTGGGGCCGCATGAGCAGTTCTTC.

This clone was seen a few times. The chain couples TRBV18 to TRBJ1-2, with 11 positions matching TRBD1. After removal of 6 bases from V and 7 bases from J, the junction contained 10 bases not matched to a gene. The CDR3 contains 15 residues. The germline CDR1 and CDR2 sequences are KGHSH and LQKENI. As DNA, the CDR3 is TGTGCCAGCTCGTACCAGGACAGGGGGCGCGGTGGCTACACCTTC. Translated, it gives CASSYQDRGRGGYTF.

CDR3 in amino acids: CASSLVAQETQYF. In DNA form, the CDR3 reads TGTGCCAGCAGCTTGGTGGCCCAAGAGACCCAGTACTTC. The gene calls are TRBV5-6 and TRBJ2-5; D remains unclear. Germline-derived CDR1 and CDR2 are SGHDT and YYEEEE. The ends were cut back, 0 bases at V and 1 base at J, with 4 bases in the middle. The CDR3 totals 13 residues.

The V call is TRBV6-6, the J call TRBJ1-2; D is possibly TRBD1 (6 bases). V lost 4 bases, J lost 1 base, and 16 bases lay in between. CDR3 length: 16 residues. Germline-derived CDR1 and CDR2 are MNHNY and SVGAGI (reference sequence). The DNA for the CDR3 is TGTGCCAGCAGTTCGCCCCGGCCACAGGGTAACTATGGCTACACCTTC. Protein product: CASSSPRPQGNYGYTF.

This clone was found a few times. This chain connects TRBV6-5 to TRBJ1-5; no clear D gene. The CDR3 spans 14 residues. The V and J ends lost 3 bases and 2 bases respectively, with 8 bases between them. Germline lookup yields CDR1 MNHEY and CDR2 SVGAGI. The CDR3 here is CASSYRSGNQPQHF. The CDR3 nucleotides read TGTGCCAGCAGTTATAGGTCAGGCAATCAGCCCCAGCATTTT.

The rearrangement joins TRBV6-6 to TRBJ1-1, with 8 bases aligning to TRBD1. The germline gives CDR1 MNHNY, CDR2 SVGAGI (reference sequence). V lost 8 bases to trimming and J lost 1 base; unmatched junction nucleotides: 3. The CDR3 loop spans 13 amino acids. The CDR3 spells CASAGTGNTEAFF. CDR3 nucleotides: TGTGCCAGCGCCGGGACAGGGAACACTGAAGCTTTCTTT.

CDR3 loop: CASSYSGGQNEQFF. Written as DNA, the CDR3 is TGTGCCAGCAGTTACTCGGGGGGGCAAAATGAGCAGTTCTTC. This rearrangement joins TRBV6-6 to TRBJ2-1; D might be TRBD2 (7 bases). The CDR3 runs 14 residues. Germline CDR1 reads MNHNY; CDR2 reads SVGAGI (reference sequence). V gave up 0 bases and J gave up 7 bases, with 10 bases separating them.

The DNA of the CDR3 is TGCAGCGTCTCCTCTGGGGCCAACGTCCTGACTTTC. This codes for CSVSSGANVLTF. The chain employs TRBV29-1 and TRBJ2-6; no clear D gene. The CDR3 runs to 12 residues. The germline V and J ends were trimmed by 6 bases and 0 bases, with 3 bases remaining between them. Germline CDR1 SQVTM, CDR2 ANQGSEA.

The V gene is TRBV7-9, the J gene TRBJ1-2, with D unresolved. The CDR3 sequence is 14 residues long. Trimming cost V 6 bases and J 1 base, with 12 bases left between them. Germline V gene lookup returns CDR1 SEHNR and CDR2 FQNEAQ (reference sequence). CDR3 residues: CASSRSSNNYGYTF. Here the CDR3 DNA reads TGTGCCAGCAGTCGATCTTCCAATAACTATGGCTACACCTTC.

The chain recombines TRBV6-1 with TRBJ2-1; D is perhaps TRBD2 (6 bases). The CDR3 is 11 amino acids. The V gene lost 5 bases and the J gene lost 10 bases, with 9 bases spanning the gap. Germline lookup yields CDR1 MNHNS and CDR2 SASEGT. CDR3 loop: CASSRGGEQFF. CDR3 bases: TGTGCCAGCAGTCGAGGAGGGGAGCAGTTCTTC.

The chain carries TRBV5-1 and TRBJ1-1; D is possibly TRBD1 (5 bases). CDR1 is SGHRS and CDR2 is YFSETQ in the germline V gene. Trimming left V 4 bases short and J 7 bases short, with 14 bases between. The length of the CDR3 is 13 residues. The CDR3 here is CASSPDMEGEAFF. The CDR3 DNA sequence: TGCGCCAGCAGCCCGGACATGGAGGGTGAAGCTTTCTTT.